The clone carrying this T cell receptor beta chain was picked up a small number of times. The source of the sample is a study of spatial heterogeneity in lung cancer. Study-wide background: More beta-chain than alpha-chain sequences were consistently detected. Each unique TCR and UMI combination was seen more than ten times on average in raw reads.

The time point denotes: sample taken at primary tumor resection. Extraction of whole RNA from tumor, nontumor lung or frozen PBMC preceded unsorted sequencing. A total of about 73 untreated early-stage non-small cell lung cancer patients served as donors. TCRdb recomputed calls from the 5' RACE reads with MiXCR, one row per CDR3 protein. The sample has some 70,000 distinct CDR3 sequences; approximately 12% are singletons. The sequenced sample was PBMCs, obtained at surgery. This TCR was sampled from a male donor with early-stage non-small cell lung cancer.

CDR3 region: CASSPGGLGTNEQFF. The CDR3 DNA follows: TGTGCCAGCAGCCCCGGAGGGCTAGGAACCAATGAGCAGTTCTTC. This chain joins TRBV7-3 and TRBJ2-1; D might be TRBD2 (6 bases). Trimming left V 5 bases short and J 6 bases short, with 17 bases between. The CDR3 has 15 amino acids. The germline CDR1 and CDR2 sequences are SGHTA and FQGTGA.